Listed below are T cell receptor beta chains from one sample, sequenced in a study of cytomegalovirus exposure and HLA in healthy donors. Here immunoSEQ multiplex PCR was the method, and the copy in TCRdb shows in-frame clones only, minus some. The sample has 150,000 to 200,000 clones; 75% to 85% are singletons. Material for sequencing was PBMCs. Every receptor here comes from a woman younger than 35 in good health and CMV-seronegative. Each CDR3 is given with its conserved first and last residue. The D gene is left open where the match is weak. Where a row states a size, it is once, few, many or the class of an expanded clone; other rows omit it.

>TRBV29-1|few|TRBJ2-7|-
TGCAGCGTTGGAGGACAGTACTCCTACGAGCAGTACTTC
CSVGGQYSYEQYF
>TRBV19|once|TRBJ1-2|-
TGTGCCAGTAGTACTTTACAGGGAGGGAGCTATGGCTACACCTTC
CASSTLQGGSYGYTF
>TRBV19|-|TRBJ2-6|-
TGTGCCAGTAGTATCGGACAGTTGATTAGCTCTGGGGCCAACGTCCTGACTTTC
CASSIGQLISSGANVLTF
>TRBV5-1|-|TRBJ2-7|TRBD1
TGCGCCAGCAGATCAATACCCGGGACAGGGGGCTACGAGCAGTACTTC
CASRSIPGTGGYEQYF
>TRBV5-1|-|TRBJ1-1|-
TGCGCCAGTACACGGGGCACTGAAGCTTTCTTT
CASTRGTEAFF
>TRBV6-6|-|TRBJ2-1|TRBD1
TGTGCCAGCAGTTACGGGCAGGACAGGGGGCTCAATGAGCAGTTCTTC
CASSYGQDRGLNEQFF
>TRBV29-1|-|TRBJ1-5|TRBD1
TGCAGCGTGGGTCAGTACAGGGGGGAGCCCCAGCATTTT
CSVGQYRGEPQHF
>TRBV9|-|TRBJ1-1|-
TGTGCCAGCAGCGTAGTTGAGGGAATGGGCACTGAAGCTTTCTTT
CASSVVEGMGTEAFF
>TRBV2|-|TRBJ2-2|TRBD1
TGTGCCAGCAGTGTGGGACAGCAGAACACCGGGGAGCTGTTTTTT
CASSVGQQNTGELFF
>TRBV5-4|once|TRBJ2-2|-
TGTGCCAGCAGCGTGGGGAGGAACACCGGGGAGCTGTTTTTT
CASSVGRNTGELFF